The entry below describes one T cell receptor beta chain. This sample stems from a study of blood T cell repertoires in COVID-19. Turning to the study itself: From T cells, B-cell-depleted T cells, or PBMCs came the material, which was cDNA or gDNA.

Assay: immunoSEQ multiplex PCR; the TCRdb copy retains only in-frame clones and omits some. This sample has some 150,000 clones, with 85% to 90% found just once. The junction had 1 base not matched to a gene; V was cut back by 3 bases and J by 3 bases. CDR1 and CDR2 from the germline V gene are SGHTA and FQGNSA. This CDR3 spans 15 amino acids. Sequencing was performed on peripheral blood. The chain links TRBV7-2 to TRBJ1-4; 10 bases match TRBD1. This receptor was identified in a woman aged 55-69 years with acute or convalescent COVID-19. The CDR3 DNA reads TGTGCCAGCAGCTTTGACAGGGGGCCTAATGAAAAACTGTTTTTT. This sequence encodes CASSFDRGPNEKLFF.